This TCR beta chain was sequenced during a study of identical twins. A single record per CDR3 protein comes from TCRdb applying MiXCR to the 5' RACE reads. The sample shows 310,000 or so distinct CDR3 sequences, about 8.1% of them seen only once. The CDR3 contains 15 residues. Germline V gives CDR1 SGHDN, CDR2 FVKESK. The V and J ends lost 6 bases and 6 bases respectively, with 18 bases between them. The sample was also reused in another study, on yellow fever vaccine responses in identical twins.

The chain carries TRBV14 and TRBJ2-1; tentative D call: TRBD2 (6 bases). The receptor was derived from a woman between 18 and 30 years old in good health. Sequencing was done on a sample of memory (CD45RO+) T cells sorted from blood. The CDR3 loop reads CASSLFSRDSNEQFF. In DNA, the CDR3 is TGTGCCAGCAGTCTTTTCTCACGGGACTCCAATGAGCAGTTCTTC.